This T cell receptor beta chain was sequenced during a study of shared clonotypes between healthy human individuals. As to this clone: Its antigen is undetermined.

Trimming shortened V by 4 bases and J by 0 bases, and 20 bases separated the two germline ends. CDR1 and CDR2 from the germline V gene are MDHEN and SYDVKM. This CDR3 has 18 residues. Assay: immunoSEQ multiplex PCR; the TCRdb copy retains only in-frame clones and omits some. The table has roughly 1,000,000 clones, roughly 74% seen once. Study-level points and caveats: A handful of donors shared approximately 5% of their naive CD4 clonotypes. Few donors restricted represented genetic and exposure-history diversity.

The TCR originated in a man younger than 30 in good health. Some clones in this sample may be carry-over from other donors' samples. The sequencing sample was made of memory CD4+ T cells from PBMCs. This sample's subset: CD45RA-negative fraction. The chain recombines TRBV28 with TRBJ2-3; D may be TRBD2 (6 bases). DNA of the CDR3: TGTGCCAGCAGTTCCGCACGATTCCGCAGCGGGAGCACAGATACGCAGTATTTT. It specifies CASSSARFRSGSTDTQYF. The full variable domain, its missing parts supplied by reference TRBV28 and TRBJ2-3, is DVKVTQSSRYLVKRTGEKVFLECVQDMDHENMFWYRQDPGLGLRLIYFSYDVKMKEKGDIPEGYSVSREKKERFSLILESASTNQTSMYLCASSSARFRSGSTDTQYFGPGTRLTVL.